The 6 T cell receptor beta chains presented below share a single source sample, sequenced in a study of blood T cell repertoires in COVID-19. Assay used: immunoSEQ multiplex PCR; TCRdb lists only in-frame clones, some missing. Of 120,000 to 150,000 clones in the sample, 88% are singletons; the top ten hold 2.3%. The sequenced material came from peripheral blood. Every receptor here comes from a human donor in a cohort sampled during active COVID-19.

This chain joins TRBV4-2 and TRBJ2-3, with D uncertain. Germline V gene data show CDR1 as LGHNA and CDR2 as YNFKEQ. This CDR3 has 12 amino acids. The germline V and J ends were trimmed by 4 bases and 4 bases, with 6 bases remaining between them. The CDR3 region is CASSPGSDTQYF. CDR3 sequence (DNA): TGTGCCAGCAGCCCCGGTTCAGATACGCAGTATTTT.

The V and J genes are TRBV6-6 and TRBJ1-6; TRBD1 aligns across 8 bases. Germline loops: CDR1 MNHNY, CDR2 SVGAGI (reference sequence). The CDR3 totals 16 residues. V gave up 5 bases and J gave up 9 bases; unmatched junction bases: 12. CDR3 nucleotides: TGTGCCAGCAGTGCTAGGACAGGGTCCGTTGGTTCACCCCTCCACTTT. Its protein product is CASSARTGSVGSPLHF.

The chain couples TRBV7-3 to TRBJ2-7; 7 bases fit TRBD2. Germline values: CDR1 SGHTA, CDR2 FQGTGA. Losses at the gene ends were 2 bases for V and 2 bases for J; bases not matched to a gene: 6. The CDR3 is 15 residues long. The CDR3 DNA sequence: TGTGCCAGCAGCTTAGCGGGCGGGAGTACCTACGAGCAGTACTTC. This translates into CASSLAGGSTYEQYF.

This clone occurred once. The rearrangement uses TRBV5-1 and TRBJ2-5, with D possibly matching TRBD1 (6 bases). The V and J ends lost 4 bases and 2 bases respectively, with 6 bases between them. The CDR3 spans 12 residues. Germline V CDR1 and CDR2: SGHRS, YFSETQ. CDR3 sequence reads: CASSGQQETQYF. The CDR3 DNA reads as TGCGCCAGCAGCGGACAGCAAGAGACCCAGTACTTC.

CDR3 in amino acids: CATRLDTYNEQFF. CDR3 nucleotide sequence: TGCGCCACCCGACTAGATACCTACAATGAGCAGTTCTTC. V and J are TRBV5-1 and TRBJ2-1, with a weak D call TRBD2 (6 bases). Germline CDR1 reads SGHRS; CDR2 reads YFSETQ. This CDR3 contains 13 residues. V shed 9 bases and J shed 2 bases, with 12 bases lying between them. Supplemented by reference TRBV5-1 and TRBJ2-1, the full variable domain reads KAGVTQTPRYLIKTRGQQVTLSCSPISGHRSVSWYQQTPGQGLQFLFEYFSETQRNKGNFPGRFSGRQFSNSRSEMNVSTLELGDSALYLCATRLDTYNEQFFGPGTRLTVL.

In this sample, this clone turned up once. The chain recombines TRBV7-2 with TRBJ2-5, with 8 bases matching TRBD1. Germline loops: CDR1 SGHTA, CDR2 FQGNSA. The CDR3 totals 15 residues. V was pared by 3 bases and J by 6 bases, with 9 bases of the junction left unmatched. The CDR3 coding sequence is TGTGCCAGCAGCTTTACGGGACAGGAACGTCAGACCCAGTACTTC. This gives the protein CASSFTGQERQTQYF.